A single sample gave rise to the 27 T cell receptor beta chains below, sequenced in a study of PD-1 blockade in classical Hodgkin lymphoma. All patients experienced relapse after autologous stem cell transplantation, and brentuximab vedotin exposure was variable. Sequenced by immunoSEQ multiplex PCR; TCRdb stores in-frame clones only, minus some. This table has about 150,000 clones, about four fifths appearing once. The sequenced sample was peripheral blood mononuclear cells (PBMCs), obtained before the second cycle of nivolumab. These TCRs come from a human donor with classical Hodgkin lymphoma.

The rearrangement links TRBV19 to TRBJ1-1; D is uncertain. This CDR3 has 18 amino acids. CDR1 is LNHDA and CDR2 is SQIVND in the germline V gene (reference sequence). V was clipped by 1 base and J by 0 bases, with 18 bases between them. The CDR3 sequence: CASSIAPRWNSMNTEAFF. Here the CDR3 DNA reads TGTGCCAGTAGTATAGCCCCGCGGTGGAATAGTATGAACACTGAAGCTTTCTTT.

The chain combines TRBV13 with TRBJ2-4; 11 bases map to TRBD1. Trimming cost V 8 bases and J 8 bases; bases outside gene matches: 8. This CDR3 is built from 14 residues. The germline V gene encodes CDR1 PRHDT and CDR2 FYEKMQ (reference sequence). The chain's CDR3 is CASSLPGQGDIQYF. In nucleotides, the CDR3 is TGTGCCAGCTCCCTCCCGGGACAGGGGGACATTCAGTACTTC.

This clone was counted a few times. The V gene is TRBV7-3, the J gene TRBJ1-2; 11 bases are shared with TRBD1. Germline assignment: CDR1 SGHTA and CDR2 FQGTGA. CDR3 length: 15 residues. After removal of 5 bases from V and 4 bases from J, the junction contained 6 bases not matched to a gene. CDR3 in amino acids: CASSEGTGGIYGYTF. For the CDR3, the DNA is TGTGCCAGCAGCGAGGGGACAGGGGGAATCTATGGCTACACCTTC.

V usage is TRBV4-2 and J usage is TRBJ2-1; D remains ambiguous. Germline loops: CDR1 LGHNA, CDR2 YNFKEQ. The CDR3 runs 14 residues. V lost 1 base and J lost 5, with 9 bases in between. Here the CDR3 reads CASSQVTTNNEQFF. CDR3 nucleotides: TGTGCCAGCAGCCAAGTTACAACAAACAATGAGCAGTTCTTC.

This clone was seen a single time. The chain uses TRBV6-5 and TRBJ2-7, with D perhaps TRBD1 (6 bases). The CDR3 has 14 residues. CDR1 MNHEY and CDR2 SVGAGI come from the germline V gene. Trimming removed 0 bases from V and 5 bases from J, with 11 bases in between. CDR3 region: CASSYSDRNHEQYF. The CDR3 nucleotides are TGTGCCAGCAGTTACTCGGACAGAAACCACGAGCAGTACTTC.

V gene TRBV12-1 combines with J gene TRBJ2-1; the table names TRBD2, a call not compared with the DNA. TRBV12-1 is shown as a pseudogene. The CDR3 length is 17 residues. CDR3 sequence: CASSPQRGVDRVGGQFF. Written as DNA, the CDR3 is TGTGCCAGCAGCCCTCAGCGGGGGGTAGATCGGGTTGGAGGGCAGTTCTTC.

The V and J genes are TRBV5-1 and TRBJ1-4, with 9 bases identical to TRBD1. Germline CDR1 reads SGHRS; CDR2 reads YFSETQ. This CDR3 region has 17 residues. V gave up 5 bases and J gave up 6 bases; unmatched junction bases: 14. The CDR3 region has the DNA TGCGCCAGCAGAGGAGGAAGTACAGGGGGCCTGGATGAAAAACTGTTTTTT. It specifies CASRGGSTGGLDEKLFF.

The sample holds a few counts of this clone. The rearrangement uses TRBV6-5 and TRBJ1-4; perhaps TRBD1 as D (5 bases). Germline lookup yields CDR1 MNHEY and CDR2 SVGAGI. V was pared by 7 bases and J by 6 bases, with 18 bases between. The CDR3 extends over 15 amino acids. As DNA, the CDR3 is TGTGCCAGCACCGACTCAGGGACTGGGGATGAAAAACTGTTTTTT. Translation: CASTDSGTGDEKLFF.

This clone was picked up a small number of times. The chain has TRBV12-5 and TRBJ1-2, with D possibly matching TRBD1 (5 bases). The germline CDR1 and CDR2 sequences are LGHNT and FRNRAP. The CDR3 is made up of 15 amino acids. The V and J ends lost 0 bases and 5 bases respectively, with 13 bases between them. The CDR3 protein is CASGLVLGGWYGYTF. DNA for the CDR3: TGTGCTAGTGGTTTGGTCTTGGGGGGTTGGTATGGCTACACCTTC.

This clone appeared once. The rearrangement uses TRBV6-5 and TRBJ2-1; TRBD1 matches at 7 bases. This CDR3 has 15 residues. The V segment lost 6 bases and the J segment 8 bases; nucleotides outside the gene matches: 13. Looked up from germline, CDR1 is MNHEY and CDR2 is SVGAGI. CDR3 region: CASRDIRTGGHEQFF. The CDR3 coding sequence is TGTGCCAGCAGGGATATACGGACAGGTGGGCATGAGCAGTTCTTC.

This chain connects TRBV7-9 to TRBJ2-5; D not certain. The germline CDR1 and CDR2 sequences are SEHNR and FQNEAQ (reference sequence). The CDR3 spans 12 residues. Trimming took 1 base from V and 5 from J, leaving 5 bases between them. This chain's CDR3 is CASSLGQETQYF. The DNA for the CDR3 is TGTGCCAGCAGCTTAGGGCAGGAGACCCAGTACTTC.

In DNA form, the CDR3 reads TGTGCCAGTAGTCCAGCGGGAGCCTTGGTTGTTCCCCAGCATTTT. Protein: CASSPAGALVVPQHF. The chain couples TRBV19 to TRBJ1-5; no clear D gene. This CDR3 has 15 residues. Germline CDR1 reads LNHDA; CDR2 reads SQIVND (reference sequence). The ends were cut back, 5 bases at V and 10 bases at J, with 21 bases in the middle.

This clone was detected only once. The chain has TRBV10-3 and TRBJ1-2, with 8 bases that match TRBD1. J gave up 1 base and V 7 bases, and 5 bases lay outside the gene matches. CDR1 ENHRY and CDR2 SYGVKD come from the germline V gene. CDR3 length: 14 amino acids. This CDR3 is CAITDRGYNYGYTF. CDR3 coding DNA: TGTGCCATCACTGACAGGGGATATAACTATGGCTACACCTTC.

The V call is TRBV23-1, the J call TRBJ1-5, with D tentatively TRBD1 (5 bases). TRBV23-1 is noted as an ORF with a role that remains uncertain. Trimming removed 1 base from V and 5 bases from J, with 12 bases in between. The CDR3 length is 15 residues. The CDR3, as DNA: TGCGCCAGCAGTCAATTTAGGACACTGCATCAGCCCCAGCATTTT. It encodes CASSQFRTLHQPQHF.

In this sample, this clone turned up a few times. This sequence joins TRBV6-5 and TRBJ1-1, with D perhaps TRBD1 (6 bases). The CDR3 is made up of 12 amino acids. Germline loops: CDR1 MNHEY, CDR2 SVGAGI. V lost 9 bases to trimming and J lost 0 bases, with 8 bases between them. The CDR3 DNA reads as TGTGCCAGTTCAGGGGTGAACACTGAAGCTTTCTTT. Its translation: CASSGVNTEAFF.

The V and J genes are TRBV5-1 and TRBJ1-2; 7 nucleotides line up with TRBD1. Germline V lookup: CDR1 SGHRS, CDR2 YFSETQ. V shed 2 bases and J 10 bases; nucleotides not matched to a gene: 11. The CDR3 runs 14 residues. CDR3 sequence: CASSFDRDWGFYTF. DNA of the CDR3: TGCGCCAGCAGCTTTGACAGGGATTGGGGATTCTACACCTTC.

To note about this clone: One end of the junction is discordant with germline, which a read error may explain. The sample contains more than one DNA sequence encoding this CDR3. This sequence joins TRBV7-9 and TRBJ1-5; D remains ambiguous. This CDR3 is built from 15 residues. Germline lookup yields CDR1 SEHNR and CDR2 FQNEAQ (reference sequence). This CDR3 is CASSQDWGFDQPQHF. In DNA, the CDR3 is TGCGCCAGCAGCCAAGATTGGGGATTTGATCAGCCCCAGCATTTT.

The chain has TRBV18 and TRBJ2-1, with TRBD1 matching 9 bases. Per germline, CDR1 KGHSH and CDR2 LQKENI. The CDR3 contains 15 residues. With V trimmed by 6 bases and J by 3 bases, 6 bases remained unmatched. CDR3 nucleotides: TGTGCCAGCTCGTTCGGACAGGGGATCTACAATGAGCAGTTCTTC. Residues: CASSFGQGIYNEQFF.

The V gene is TRBV27, the J gene TRBJ1-3; D not certain. Between the trimmed V and J ends, which lost 0 bases and 0 bases, there was a span of 9 bases. The CDR3 is made up of 16 amino acids. Germline V CDR1 and CDR2: MNHEY, SMNVEV (reference sequence). This CDR3 reads CASSLSLANSGNTIYF. Here the CDR3 DNA reads TGTGCCAGCAGTTTATCGCTAGCGAACTCTGGAAACACCATATATTTT.

The rearrangement links TRBV6-4 to TRBJ2-3; D ambiguous. Per the germline V gene, CDR1 is MRHNA and CDR2 is SNTAGT. Trimming took 3 bases from V and 3 from J, leaving 10 bases between them. The CDR3 length is 14 residues. The CDR3 here is CASSEGEVTDTQYF. The CDR3 region has the DNA TGTGCCAGCAGTGAAGGCGAGGTTACAGATACGCAGTATTTT.

This clone was recorded at least ten times. The CDR3 DNA sequence: TGTGCCAGCAGCCGAATAAGGGGACCCGGGGAGCTGTTTTTT. Residues: CASSRIRGPGELFF. This chain joins TRBV11-2 and TRBJ2-2; the D call may be TRBD1 or TRBD2 (5 bases each). Germline-derived CDR1 and CDR2 are SGHAT and FQNNGV. Trimming removed 5 bases at V and 6 bases at J, with 13 bases between. CDR3 size: 14 residues. Full variable domain (rest looked up from reference TRBV11-2 and TRBJ2-2): EAGVAQSPRYKIIEKRQSVAFWCNPISGHATLYWYQQILGQGPKLLIQFQNNGVVDDSQLPKDRFSAERLKGVDSTLKIQPAKLEDSAVYLCASSRIRGPGELFFGEGSRLTVL.

With respect to this clone: This CDR3 is also generated by other DNA sequences in the sample. This sequence joins TRBV6-1 and TRBJ2-7, with 7 nucleotides matching TRBD2. The V gene's germline CDR1 is MNHNS and CDR2 SASEGT. The J segment lost 4 bases and the V segment lost 6 bases, leaving 0 bases of the junction unmatched. This CDR3 comprises 11 residues. The CDR3 region has the DNA TGTGCCAGCAGCGGGGGGTACGAGCAGTACTTC. Protein: CASSGGYEQYF.

This chain connects TRBV9 to TRBJ1-2; no firm D call. Trimming pared 1 base from V and 8 bases from J, leaving 12 bases between. The length of the CDR3 is 13 residues. Germline lookup yields CDR1 SGDLS and CDR2 YYNGEE. The CDR3 coding sequence is TGTGCCAGCAGCGTAAACGGGTTAGGCGGCTACACCTTC. Amino acids: CASSVNGLGGYTF.

This clone was picked up one time. This CDR3 reads CASSLAFGRVSSYNSPLHF. CDR3 coding DNA: TGTGCCAGCAGCTTAGCGTTCGGCAGGGTGAGCTCCTATAATTCACCCCTCCACTTT. The chain is built from TRBV7-2 and TRBJ1-6; TRBD1 is a possible D gene (5 bases). The length of the CDR3 is 19 residues. V gave up 0 bases and J gave up 0 bases, with 15 bases separating them. Germline lookup yields CDR1 SGHTA and CDR2 FQGNSA.

The CDR3 spells CASGYEQYF. The CDR3 DNA sequence: TGTGCCAGCGGCTACGAGCAGTACTTC. The J gene is TRBJ2-7, the V gene TRBV27; D is ambiguous. The CDR3 has 9 amino acids. V was cut by 8 bases and J by 3 bases, with 2 bases left in between. The germline V gene encodes CDR1 MNHEY and CDR2 SMNVEV (reference sequence).

The CDR3 bases are TGTGCCAGCAGTTTGCGAGGACAGGGATTGAACACCATATATTTT. Amino acid sequence: CASSLRGQGLNTIYF. V is TRBV6-6 and J is TRBJ1-3, with TRBD1 matching over 8 bases. The CDR3 has 15 residues. In germline, CDR1 is MNHNY, CDR2 SVGAGI (reference sequence). The V segment lost 4 bases and the J segment 7 bases; nucleotides outside the gene matches: 9.

The chain combines TRBV4-2 with TRBJ2-5, with a possible D match to TRBD1 (5 bases). This CDR3 is built from 16 residues. Per the germline V gene, CDR1 is LGHNA and CDR2 is YNFKEQ. V was pared by 2 bases and J by 5 bases, with 18 bases between. In DNA form, the CDR3 reads TGTGCCAGCAGCCAACCACGGTACGGGTGGGGCGAGACCCAGTACTTC. Encoded protein: CASSQPRYGWGETQYF.